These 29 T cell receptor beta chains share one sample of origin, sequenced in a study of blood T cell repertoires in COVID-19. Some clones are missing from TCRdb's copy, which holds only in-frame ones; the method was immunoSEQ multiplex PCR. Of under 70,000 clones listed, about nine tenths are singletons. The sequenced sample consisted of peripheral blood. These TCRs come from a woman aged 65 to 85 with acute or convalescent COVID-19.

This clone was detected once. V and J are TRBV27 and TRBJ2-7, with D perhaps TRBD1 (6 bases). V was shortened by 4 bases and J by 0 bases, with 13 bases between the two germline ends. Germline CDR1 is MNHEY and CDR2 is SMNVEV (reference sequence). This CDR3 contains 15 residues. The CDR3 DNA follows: TGTGCCAGCAGTTACAGGGTTACTTCCTCCTACGAGCAGTACTTC. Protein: CASSYRVTSSYEQYF.

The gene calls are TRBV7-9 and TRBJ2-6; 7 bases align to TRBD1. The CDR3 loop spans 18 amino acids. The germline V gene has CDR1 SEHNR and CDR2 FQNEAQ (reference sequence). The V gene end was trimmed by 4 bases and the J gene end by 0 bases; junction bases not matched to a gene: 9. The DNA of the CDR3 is TGTGCCAGCAGCTCCCGGGACAGCGCCCGCTCTGGGGCCAACGTCCTGACTTTC. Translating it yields CASSSRDSARSGANVLTF.

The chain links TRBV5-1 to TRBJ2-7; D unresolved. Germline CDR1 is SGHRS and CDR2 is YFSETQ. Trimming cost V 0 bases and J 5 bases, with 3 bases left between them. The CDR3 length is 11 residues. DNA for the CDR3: TGCGCCAGCAGCTTGGATAACGAGCAGTACTTC. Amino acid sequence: CASSLDNEQYF. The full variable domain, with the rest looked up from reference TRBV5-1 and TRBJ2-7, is KAGVTQTPRYLIKTRGQQVTLSCSPISGHRSVSWYQQTPGQGLQFLFEYFSETQRNKGNFPGRFSGRQFSNSRSEMNVSTLELGDSALYLCASSLDNEQYFGPGTRLTVT.

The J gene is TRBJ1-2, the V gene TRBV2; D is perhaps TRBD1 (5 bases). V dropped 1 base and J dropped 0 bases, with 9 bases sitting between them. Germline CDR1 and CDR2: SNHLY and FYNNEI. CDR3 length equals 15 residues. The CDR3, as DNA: TGTGCCAGCAGTGAAGATCAGGGTACTAACTATGGCTACACCTTC. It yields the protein CASSEDQGTNYGYTF.

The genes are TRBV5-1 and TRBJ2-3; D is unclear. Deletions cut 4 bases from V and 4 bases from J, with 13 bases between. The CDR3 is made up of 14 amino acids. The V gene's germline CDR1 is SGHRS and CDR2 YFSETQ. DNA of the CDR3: TGCGCCAGCAGCACCCCCCGAGGCGCAGATACGCAGTATTTT. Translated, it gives CASSTPRGADTQYF.

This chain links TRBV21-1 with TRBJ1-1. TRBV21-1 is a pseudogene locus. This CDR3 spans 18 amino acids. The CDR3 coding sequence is TGTGCCAGCAGCAAAGCGGAAAAGCCAACTAAAATGAACACTGAAGCTTTCTTT. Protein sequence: CASSKAEKPTKMNTEAFF.

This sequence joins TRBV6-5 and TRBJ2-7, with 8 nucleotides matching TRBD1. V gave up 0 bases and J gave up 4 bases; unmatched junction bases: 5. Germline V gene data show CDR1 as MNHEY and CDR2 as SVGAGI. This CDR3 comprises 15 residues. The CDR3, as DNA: TGTGCCAGCAGTTACTCGACAGGGGTTGGGTACGAGCAGTACTTC. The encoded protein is CASSYSTGVGYEQYF.

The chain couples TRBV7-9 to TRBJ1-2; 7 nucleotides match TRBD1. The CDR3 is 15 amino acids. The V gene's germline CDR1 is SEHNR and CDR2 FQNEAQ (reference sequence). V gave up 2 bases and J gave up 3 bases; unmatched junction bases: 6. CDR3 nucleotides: TGTGCCAGCAGCTTAAACGACAGGGTAGACTATGGCTACACCTTC. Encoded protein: CASSLNDRVDYGYTF.

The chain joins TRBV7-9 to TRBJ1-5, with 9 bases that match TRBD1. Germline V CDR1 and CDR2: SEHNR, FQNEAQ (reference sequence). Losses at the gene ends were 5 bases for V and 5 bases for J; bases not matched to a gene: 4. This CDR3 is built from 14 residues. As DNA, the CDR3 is TGTGCCAGCAGCCTGGGACAGGGTGATCAGCCCCAGCATTTT. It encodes CASSLGQGDQPQHF.

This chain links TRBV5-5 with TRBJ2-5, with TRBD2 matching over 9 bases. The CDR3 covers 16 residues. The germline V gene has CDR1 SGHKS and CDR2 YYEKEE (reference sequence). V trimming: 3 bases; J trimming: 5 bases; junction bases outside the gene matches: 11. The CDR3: CASSSRRGGAAETQYF. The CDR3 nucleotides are TGTGCCAGCAGCTCCAGGCGCGGGGGGGCCGCGGAGACCCAGTACTTC. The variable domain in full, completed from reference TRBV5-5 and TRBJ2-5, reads DAGVTQSPTHLIKTRGQQVTLRCSPISGHKSVSWYQQVLGQGPQFIFQYYEKEERGRGNFPDRFSARQFPNYSSELNVNALLLGDSALYLCASSSRRGGAAETQYFGPGTRLLVL.

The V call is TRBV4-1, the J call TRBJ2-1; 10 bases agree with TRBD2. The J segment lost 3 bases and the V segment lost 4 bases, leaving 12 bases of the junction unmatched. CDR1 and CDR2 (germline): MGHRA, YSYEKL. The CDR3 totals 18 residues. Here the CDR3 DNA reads TGCGCCAGCAGCCCCGTGGCTATGGGACTAGCGAACTACAATGAGCAGTTCTTC. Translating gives CASSPVAMGLANYNEQFF.

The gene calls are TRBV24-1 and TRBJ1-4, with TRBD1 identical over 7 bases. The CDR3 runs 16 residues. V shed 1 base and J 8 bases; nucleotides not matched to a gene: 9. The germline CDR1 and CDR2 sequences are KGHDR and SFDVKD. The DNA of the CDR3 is TGTGCCACCAGTGATTTAGGCTCAGGGGGATACGAAAAACTGTTTTTT. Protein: CATSDLGSGGYEKLFF.

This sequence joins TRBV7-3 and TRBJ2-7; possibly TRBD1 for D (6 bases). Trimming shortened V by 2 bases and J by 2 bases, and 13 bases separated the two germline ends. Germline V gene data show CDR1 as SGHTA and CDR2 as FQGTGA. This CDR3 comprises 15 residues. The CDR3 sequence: CASSLYEGVAYEQYF. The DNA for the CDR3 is TGTGCCAGCAGCTTATATGAGGGGGTCGCCTACGAGCAGTACTTC.

CDR3 sequence: CATSEGDRPYQPQHF. The CDR3 DNA follows: TGTGCCACCAGTGAAGGAGACAGGCCGTATCAGCCCCAGCATTTT. The chain has TRBV24-1 and TRBJ1-5; maybe TRBD1 (6 bases). V was cut by 4 bases and J by 5 bases, with 14 bases left in between. This CDR3 has 15 residues. Germline V gene sequence: CDR1 KGHDR, CDR2 SFDVKD.

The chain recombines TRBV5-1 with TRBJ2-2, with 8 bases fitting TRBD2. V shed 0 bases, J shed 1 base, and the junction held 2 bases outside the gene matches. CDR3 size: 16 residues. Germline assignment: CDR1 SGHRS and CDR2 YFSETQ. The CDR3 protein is CASSLETSVNTGELFF. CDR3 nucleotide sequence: TGCGCCAGCAGCTTGGAGACTAGCGTGAACACCGGGGAGCTGTTTTTT.

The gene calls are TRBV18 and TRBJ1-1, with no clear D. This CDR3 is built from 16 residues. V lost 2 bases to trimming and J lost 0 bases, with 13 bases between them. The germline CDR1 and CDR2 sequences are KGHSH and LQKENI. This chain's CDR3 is CASSPEAASMNTEAFF. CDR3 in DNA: TGTGCCAGCTCACCAGAGGCGGCCAGCATGAACACTGAAGCTTTCTTT.

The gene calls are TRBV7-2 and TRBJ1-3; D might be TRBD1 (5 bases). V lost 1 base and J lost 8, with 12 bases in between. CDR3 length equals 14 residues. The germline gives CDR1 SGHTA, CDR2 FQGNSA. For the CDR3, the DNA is TGTGCCAGCAGCTTAGGGCAGGGAGGATACACCATATATTTT. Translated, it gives CASSLGQGGYTIYF.

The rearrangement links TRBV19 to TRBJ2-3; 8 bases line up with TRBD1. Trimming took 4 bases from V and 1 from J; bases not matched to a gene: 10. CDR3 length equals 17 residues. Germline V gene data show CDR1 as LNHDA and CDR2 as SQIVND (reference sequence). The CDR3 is CASSRGTGTIGTDTQYF. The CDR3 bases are TGTGCCAGTAGTAGAGGGACAGGAACCATCGGCACAGATACGCAGTATTTT.

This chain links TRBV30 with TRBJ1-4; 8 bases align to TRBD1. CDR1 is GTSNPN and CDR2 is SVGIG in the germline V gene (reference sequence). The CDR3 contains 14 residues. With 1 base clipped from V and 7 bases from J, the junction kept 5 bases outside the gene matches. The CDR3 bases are TGTGCCTGGAGTGGAGACAGGGGTTTTGAAAAACTGTTTTTT. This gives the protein CAWSGDRGFEKLFF.

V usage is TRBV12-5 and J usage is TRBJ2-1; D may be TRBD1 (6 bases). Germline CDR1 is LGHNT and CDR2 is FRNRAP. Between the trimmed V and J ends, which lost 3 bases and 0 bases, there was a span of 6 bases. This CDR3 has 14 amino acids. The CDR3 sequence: CASGLGGSYNEQFF. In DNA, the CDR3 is TGTGCTAGTGGTTTAGGGGGCTCCTACAATGAGCAGTTCTTC. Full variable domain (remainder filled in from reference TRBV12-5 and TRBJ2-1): DARVTQTPRHKVTEMGQEVTMRCQPILGHNTVFWYRQTMMQGLELLAYFRNRAPLDDSGMPKDRFSAEMPDATLATLKIQPSEPRDSAVYFCASGLGGSYNEQFFGPGTRLTVL.

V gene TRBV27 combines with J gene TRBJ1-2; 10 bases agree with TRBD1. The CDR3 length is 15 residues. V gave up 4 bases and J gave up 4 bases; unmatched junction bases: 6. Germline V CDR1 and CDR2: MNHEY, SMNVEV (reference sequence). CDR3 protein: CASSSRDRGGYGYTF. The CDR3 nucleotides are TGTGCCAGCAGTTCGCGGGACAGGGGTGGCTATGGCTACACCTTC.

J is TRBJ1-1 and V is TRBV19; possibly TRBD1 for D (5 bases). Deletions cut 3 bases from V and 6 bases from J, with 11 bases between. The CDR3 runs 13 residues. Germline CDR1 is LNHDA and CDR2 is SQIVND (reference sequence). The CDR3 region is CASSIGGRAEAFF. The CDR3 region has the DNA TGTGCCAGTAGTATCGGTGGCAGGGCTGAAGCTTTCTTT.

CDR3 residues: CASRSLRDRTEAFF. The CDR3 bases are TGTGCCAGCAGATCGCTCAGGGATAGGACTGAAGCTTTCTTT. J is TRBJ1-1 and V is TRBV28, with D possibly being TRBD1 (5 bases). Deletions cut 6 bases from V and 5 bases from J, with 16 bases between. The CDR3 contains 14 residues. Germline V gene data show CDR1 as MDHEN and CDR2 as SYDVKM.

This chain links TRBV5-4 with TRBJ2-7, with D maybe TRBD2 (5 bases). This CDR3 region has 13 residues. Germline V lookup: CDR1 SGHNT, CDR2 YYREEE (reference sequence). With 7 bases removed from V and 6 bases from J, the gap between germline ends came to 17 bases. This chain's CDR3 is CASHNRGGGEQYF. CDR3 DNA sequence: TGTGCCAGCCATAACAGAGGAGGTGGCGAGCAGTACTTC.

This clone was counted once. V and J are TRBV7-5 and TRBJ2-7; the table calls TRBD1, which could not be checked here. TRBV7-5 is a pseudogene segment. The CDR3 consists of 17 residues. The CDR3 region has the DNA TGTGCCAGAAGCTTCACCAAGCAGTCCAGGGCCGCCTACGAGCAGTACTTC. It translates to CARSFTKQSRAAYEQYF.

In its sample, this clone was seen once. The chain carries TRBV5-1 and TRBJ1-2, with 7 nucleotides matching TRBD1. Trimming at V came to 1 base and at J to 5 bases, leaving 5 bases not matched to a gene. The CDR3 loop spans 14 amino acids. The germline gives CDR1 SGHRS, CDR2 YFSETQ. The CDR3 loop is CASSLYTQGYGYTF. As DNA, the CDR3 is TGCGCCAGCAGCTTGTATACACAGGGGTATGGCTACACCTTC.

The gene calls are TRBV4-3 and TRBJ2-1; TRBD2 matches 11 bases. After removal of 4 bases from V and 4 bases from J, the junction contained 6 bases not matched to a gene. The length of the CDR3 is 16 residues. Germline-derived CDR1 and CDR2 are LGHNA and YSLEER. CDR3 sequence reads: CASSLLAGGVYNEQFF. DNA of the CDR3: TGCGCCAGCAGCCTGTTAGCGGGAGGGGTATACAATGAGCAGTTCTTC.

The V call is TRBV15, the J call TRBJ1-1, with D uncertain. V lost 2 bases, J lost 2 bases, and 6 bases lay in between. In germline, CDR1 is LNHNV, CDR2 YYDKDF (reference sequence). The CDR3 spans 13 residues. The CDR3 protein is CATSRLRNTEAFF. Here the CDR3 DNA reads TGTGCCACCAGCAGACTTAGAAACACTGAAGCTTTCTTT.

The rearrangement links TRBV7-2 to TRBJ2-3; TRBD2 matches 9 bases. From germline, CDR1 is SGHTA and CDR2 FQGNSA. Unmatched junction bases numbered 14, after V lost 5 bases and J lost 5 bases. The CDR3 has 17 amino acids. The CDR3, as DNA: TGTGCCAGCAGCCGCCTGGCTAGCGGGGCCCTCAGAGATACGCAGTATTTT. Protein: CASSRLASGALRDTQYF.